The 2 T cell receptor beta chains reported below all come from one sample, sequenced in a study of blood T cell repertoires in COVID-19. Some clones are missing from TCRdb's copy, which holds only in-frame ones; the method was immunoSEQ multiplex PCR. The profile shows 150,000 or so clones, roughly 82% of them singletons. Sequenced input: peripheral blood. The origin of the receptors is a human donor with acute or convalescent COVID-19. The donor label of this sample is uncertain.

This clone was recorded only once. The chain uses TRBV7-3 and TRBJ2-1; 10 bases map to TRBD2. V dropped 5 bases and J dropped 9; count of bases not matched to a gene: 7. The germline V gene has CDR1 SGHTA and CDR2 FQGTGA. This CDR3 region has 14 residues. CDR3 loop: CASSTTPSGGEQFF. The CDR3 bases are TGTGCCAGCAGCACCACACCTAGCGGGGGTGAGCAGTTCTTC.

CDR3 in DNA: TGCGCCAGTACTGGACAAGCCGAAGGAGAAGCTTTCTTT. Amino acid sequence: CASTGQAEGEAFF. The J gene is TRBJ1-1, the V gene TRBV5-1; the D gene is possibly TRBD1 (5 bases). Trimming stripped 8 bases from V and 8 bases from J, with 19 bases between. Germline V gene data show CDR1 as SGHRS and CDR2 as YFSETQ. The CDR3 loop spans 13 amino acids.